What follows are 5 T cell receptor beta chains derived from one specimen sequenced in a study of vaccination and CD4 T cells after COVID-19. The antigens these receptors bind are not known. Treatment described: approximately 10-day PBMC culture with coronavirus spike peptide pools or control peptides (ViraFEST assay). Sequencing of DNA taken from cultured CD4+ T cells relied on the Oncomine TCR Beta short-read assay. TCRdb called the PCR reads again in MiXCR, with one record for every CDR3 protein. The sample shows some 20,000 distinct CDR3 sequences, under 70% of them seen only once. The sequenced sample was CD4+ T cells from blood, cultured in vitro. These receptors all stem from a human donor who had recovered from COVID-19.

This clonotype was seen more than once but under ten times. The chain employs TRBV7-3 and TRBJ2-2; 7 bases agree with TRBD1. The ends lost 4 bases at V and 6 bases at J; junction bases unmatched: 14. The CDR3 has 17 residues. The V gene's germline CDR1 is SGHTA and CDR2 FQGTGA. Written as DNA, the CDR3 is TGTGCCAGCAGCTCAGGCCGGGACAGTTCAAACGCCGGGGAGCTGTTTTTT. Its protein product is CASSSGRDSSNAGELFF.

This clonotype occurred a few times. The chain combines TRBV6-1 with TRBJ1-1; possibly TRBD1 for D (5 bases). Germline CDR1 reads MNHNS; CDR2 reads SASEGT. The CDR3 runs 13 residues. The V and J ends lost 4 bases and 3 bases respectively, with 9 bases between them. Here the CDR3 reads CASSAGGYTEAFF. In DNA, the CDR3 is TGTGCCAGCAGTGCGGGGGGGTACACTGAAGCTTTCTTT.

The sample holds a few counts of this clonotype. CDR3 protein: CASSSHTEAFF. DNA of the CDR3: TGTGCCAGCAGTTCTCACACTGAAGCTTTCTTT. This sequence joins TRBV28 and TRBJ1-1; D is ambiguous. Looked up from germline, CDR1 is MDHEN and CDR2 is SYDVKM. V lost 4 bases to trimming and J lost 3 bases, with 3 bases between them. This CDR3 spans 11 amino acids. Looking up the rest from reference TRBV28 and TRBJ1-1 gives the full variable domain: DVKVTQSSRYLVKRTGEKVFLECVQDMDHENMFWYRQDPGLGLRLIYFSYDVKMKEKGDIPEGYSVSREKKERFSLILESASTNQTSMYLCASSSHTEAFFGQGTRLTVV.

V gene TRBV15 combines with J gene TRBJ1-2, with 8 bases lining up with TRBD1. CDR3 length: 14 residues. Trimming removed 6 bases from V and 5 bases from J; junction bases left unmatched: 8. Germline-derived CDR1 and CDR2 are LNHNV and YYDKDF (reference sequence). The CDR3 loop is CATRRQGTGYGYTF. The CDR3 nucleotides read TGTGCCACCAGACGCCAAGGGACAGGATATGGCTACACCTTC.

This clonotype was recorded once. This rearrangement joins TRBV19 to TRBJ1-5; D is perhaps TRBD1 (5 bases). Trimming took 0 bases from V and 7 from J, leaving 10 bases between them. Germline values: CDR1 LNHDA, CDR2 SQIVND (reference sequence). The CDR3 loop spans 14 amino acids. The CDR3 protein is CASSIEGRGQPQHF. CDR3 coding DNA: TGTGCCAGTAGTATAGAGGGACGCGGCCAGCCCCAGCATTTT. Supplemented by reference TRBV19 and TRBJ1-5, the full variable domain reads DGGITQSPKYLFRKEGQNVTLSCEQNLNHDAMYWYRQDPGQGLRLIYYSQIVNDFQKGDIAEGYSVSREKKESFPLTVTSAQKNPTAFYLCASSIEGRGQPQHFGDGTRLSIL.